A single sample gave rise to the 25 T cell receptor beta chains below, sequenced in a study of blood T cells in healthy people across ages. Next came a second PCR, run for roughly 6 to 11 cycles, which used a sample-barcoded 5' primer along with a J-beta primer mix. TCRdb redid the calling of the 5' RACE reads with MiXCR, one entry per CDR3 protein. Counted here are 1.5 million to 2 million distinct CDR3 sequences, around 48% occurring once; the ten biggest clones make up over 2%. Sequencing used blood. The source of these receptors is a woman between 40 and 50 years old in good health.

There are a few counts of this clonotype. The rearrangement links TRBV27 to TRBJ2-1, with 12 bases identical to TRBD2. Germline V gives CDR1 MNHEY, CDR2 SMNVEV (reference sequence). The CDR3 is made up of 16 amino acids. J gave up 4 bases and V 5 bases, and 6 bases lay outside the gene matches. Here the CDR3 DNA reads TGTGCCAGCAGTGCGACTAGCGGGGGATCTTACAATGAGCAGTTCTTC. Residues: CASSATSGGSYNEQFF.

In its sample, this clonotype was seen a few times. V and J are TRBV15 and TRBJ2-6, with D possibly TRBD2 on 6 matching bases. The ends were cut back, 1 base at V and 0 bases at J, with 10 bases in the middle. The length of the CDR3 is 17 residues. The V gene's germline CDR1 is LNHNV and CDR2 YYDKDF (reference sequence). The CDR3 nucleotides read TGTGCCACCAGCAGAGGCGGGGCGAGCTCTGGGGCCAACGTCCTGACTTTC. As protein: CATSRGGASSGANVLTF.

The CDR3 region is CATSDPTTGTEQYF. The DNA of the CDR3 is TGTGCCACCAGTGATCCTACTACAGGGACCGAGCAGTACTTC. The chain links TRBV24-1 to TRBJ2-4; D may be TRBD1 (6 bases). The J call could be wrong; TRBJ2-7 is a better fit for the DNA end. Germline CDR1 reads KGHDR; CDR2 reads SFDVKD. The CDR3 loop spans 14 amino acids.

The V and J genes are TRBV10-3 and TRBJ1-5; perhaps TRBD1 as D (6 bases). Trimming stripped 0 bases from V and 4 bases from J, with 7 bases between. Germline V gene sequence: CDR1 ENHRY, CDR2 SYGVKD. The CDR3 spans 14 residues. CDR3 loop: CAISESTGNQPQHF. The CDR3 bases are TGTGCCATCAGTGAGTCGACAGGAAATCAGCCCCAGCATTTT.

This clonotype was detected a few times. This chain uses TRBV12-3 or TRBV12-4 with TRBJ2-5; 9 bases are shared with TRBD1. J gave up 3 bases and V 6 bases, and 11 bases lay outside the gene matches. This CDR3 has 16 residues. CDR3 sequence (DNA): TGTGCCAGCAGCCCCGGGACAGGGATACCAAAAGAGACCCAGTACTTC. It encodes CASSPGTGIPKETQYF.

The gene calls are TRBV24-1 and TRBJ2-1; D ambiguous. CDR1 KGHDR and CDR2 SFDVKD come from the germline V gene. The CDR3 has 16 amino acids. The V end lost 5 bases, the J end lost 0 bases, and 13 bases lay between the germline ends. For the CDR3, the DNA is TGTGCCACCAGTGCCCCCCGGCAAAGCTCCTACAATGAGCAGTTCTTC. Protein: CATSAPRQSSYNEQFF.

This clonotype was seen just once. V gene TRBV20-1 combines with J gene TRBJ2-1; D is unresolved. Trimming left V 6 bases short and J 9 bases short, with 12 bases between. In germline, CDR1 is DFQATT, CDR2 SNEGSKA (reference sequence). The CDR3 loop spans 11 amino acids. Written as DNA, the CDR3 is TGCAGTGCGGCAATCAGCAGTGAGCAGTTCTTC. It is translated as CSAAISSEQFF.

The rearrangement joins TRBV20-1 to TRBJ2-2; D is ambiguous. Trimming removed 6 bases at V and 3 bases at J, with 14 bases between. Germline CDR1 DFQATT, CDR2 SNEGSKA (reference sequence). CDR3 length: 14 residues. The CDR3 protein is CSAIKPRDTGELFF. The CDR3 nucleotides are TGCAGTGCAATAAAACCCCGGGACACCGGGGAGCTGTTTTTT.

J is TRBJ2-6 and V is TRBV7-3; tentatively, D is TRBD1 or TRBD2 (6 bases each). The CDR3 length is 18 residues. CDR1 is SGHTA, CDR2 FQGTGA, per germline. With 2 bases removed from V and 2 bases from J, the gap between germline ends came to 16 bases. The CDR3 loop reads CASSLGTGAVPGANVLTF. DNA for the CDR3: TGTGCCAGCAGCTTAGGTACGGGGGCAGTGCCTGGGGCCAACGTCCTGACTTTC.

This chain uses TRBV4-2 with TRBJ1-1, with D unresolved. This CDR3 contains 13 residues. Trimming removed 1 base from V and 3 bases from J, with 6 bases in between. Germline-derived CDR1 and CDR2 are LGHNA and YNFKEQ. In nucleotides, the CDR3 is TGTGCCAGCAGCCAAGGGATTGACACTGAAGCTTTCTTT. Translating it yields CASSQGIDTEAFF.

This clonotype occurred a few times. The chain couples TRBV7-9 to TRBJ2-5; a possible D gene is TRBD2 (6 bases). The V and J ends lost 3 bases and 5 bases respectively, with 13 bases between them. From germline, CDR1 is SEHNR and CDR2 FQNEAQ (reference sequence). The CDR3 is made up of 14 amino acids. The CDR3 protein is CASSFGSGEETQYF. The CDR3, as DNA: TGTGCCAGCAGCTTTGGGTCGGGGGAGGAGACCCAGTACTTC.

The J gene is TRBJ2-7, the V gene TRBV7-2; TRBD1 might be the D (6 bases). The germline V gene has CDR1 SGHTA and CDR2 FQGNSA. The CDR3 spans 13 residues. V gave up 8 bases and J gave up 5 bases, with 16 bases separating them. The chain's CDR3 is CASQGGQRNEQYF. The CDR3 DNA reads TGTGCCAGCCAAGGGGGACAACGTAACGAGCAGTACTTC.

The rearrangement joins TRBV6-1 to TRBJ2-7; TRBD1 agrees at 9 bases. The V and J ends lost 6 bases and 1 base, in that order; junction bases with no gene match: 4. Germline V CDR1 and CDR2: MNHNS, SASEGT. The CDR3 consists of 14 residues. The CDR3 bases are TGTGCCAGCAGACCGACAGGGGGATCCTACGAGCAGTACTTC. Protein product: CASRPTGGSYEQYF.

The chain is built from TRBV7-2 and TRBJ2-1; TRBD1 matches 7 bases. Germline values: CDR1 SGHTA, CDR2 FQGNSA. The V gene end was trimmed by 6 bases and the J gene end by 2 bases; junction bases not matched to a gene: 4. The CDR3 contains 14 residues. This chain's CDR3 is CASSTGVAYNEQFF. CDR3 DNA sequence: TGTGCCAGCAGTACAGGGGTGGCCTACAATGAGCAGTTCTTC.

The chain links TRBV27 to TRBJ2-3; 7 nucleotides agree with TRBD2. CDR1 is MNHEY and CDR2 is SMNVEV in the germline V gene (reference sequence). This CDR3 is 15 amino acids long. The V segment lost 8 bases and the J segment 1 base; nucleotides outside the gene matches: 9. The CDR3 DNA is TGTGCCAGCTTAGTCAAAGCGGGGCGCACAGATACGCAGTATTTT. Translating gives CASLVKAGRTDTQYF.

This rearrangement joins TRBV7-2 to TRBJ1-2, with D maybe TRBD1 (5 bases). Germline assignment: CDR1 SGHTA and CDR2 FQGNSA. There are 15 residues in the CDR3. V shed 4 bases and J shed 3 bases, with 15 bases lying between them. Here the CDR3 DNA reads TGTGCCAGCAGCTCCGACCCGGGGCCGGACTATGGCTACACCTTC. Protein sequence: CASSSDPGPDYGYTF.

This clonotype has just a few counts. The chain employs TRBV7-8 and TRBJ2-1; 9 bases align to TRBD2. V shed 5 bases, J shed 7 bases, and the junction held 15 bases outside the gene matches. CDR3 length equals 17 residues. Germline CDR1 and CDR2: SGHVS and FQNEAQ. The CDR3 reads CASSRGSVGAGGNEQFF. CDR3 nucleotides: TGTGCCAGCAGCCGCGGTTCTGTCGGAGCGGGGGGAAATGAGCAGTTCTTC.

The rearrangement uses TRBV12-3 or TRBV12-4 and TRBJ2-7, with D perhaps being TRBD1 or TRBD2 (5 bases each). The CDR3 contains 15 residues. Trimming shortened V by 5 bases and J by 6 bases, and 20 bases separated the two germline ends. The CDR3 protein is CASSTPGRDQSEQYF. CDR3 sequence (DNA): TGTGCCAGCAGTACCCCCGGCAGGGACCAATCCGAGCAGTACTTC.

The genes are TRBV20-1 and TRBJ2-5; D perhaps matches TRBD1 (6 bases). Germline V lookup: CDR1 DFQATT, CDR2 SNEGSKA (reference sequence). Trimming pared 5 bases from V and 5 bases from J, leaving 12 bases between. The CDR3 is 12 residues long. CDR3 coding DNA: TGCAGTGCTTCCCGGCAGGGGGAGACCCAGTACTTC. Protein: CSASRQGETQYF.

The J gene is TRBJ2-5, the V gene TRBV5-1; 8 bases fit TRBD1. The CDR3 length is 16 residues. The J segment lost 5 bases and the V segment lost 4 bases, leaving 13 bases of the junction unmatched. From germline, CDR1 is SGHRS and CDR2 YFSETQ. The CDR3 is CASSGTGQGMGETQYF. The CDR3 coding sequence is TGCGCCAGCAGCGGGACCGGACAGGGAATGGGGGAGACCCAGTACTTC.

This clonotype occurred once. The rearrangement links TRBV20-1 to TRBJ2-7, with D possibly matching TRBD2 (5 bases). Trimming removed 0 bases from V and 2 bases from J, with 11 bases in between. The CDR3 contains 14 residues. CDR1 DFQATT and CDR2 SNEGSKA come from the germline V gene (reference sequence). The CDR3 loop is CSARDLHGTYEQYF. CDR3 bases: TGCAGTGCTAGAGATCTACACGGGACCTACGAGCAGTACTTC.

The J gene is TRBJ2-3, the V gene TRBV9; weak D call: TRBD1 (8 bases). The CDR3 has 15 amino acids. Trimming removed 3 bases from V and 6 bases from J, with 17 bases in between. Germline values: CDR1 SGDLS, CDR2 YYNGEE. The CDR3 region is CASSEADREGDTQYF. In DNA form, the CDR3 reads TGTGCCAGCAGCGAGGCGGACAGGGAGGGGGATACGCAGTATTTT.

The V call is TRBV5-1, the J call TRBJ1-4, with a possible D match to TRBD1 (5 bases). Germline V gene sequence: CDR1 SGHRS, CDR2 YFSETQ. The CDR3 length is 16 residues. Trimming left V 4 bases short and J 0 bases short, with 13 bases between. The CDR3 protein is CASSVRTGPTNEKLFF. The CDR3 DNA reads TGCGCCAGCAGCGTACGGACGGGACCAACTAATGAAAAACTGTTTTTT.

V usage is TRBV7-8 and J usage is TRBJ2-7; D uncertain. Trimming removed 2 bases from V and 3 bases from J, with 14 bases in between. This CDR3 contains 15 residues. Germline V CDR1 and CDR2: SGHVS, FQNEAQ. The CDR3 sequence: CASSLLGMIDYEQYF. CDR3 nucleotides: TGTGCCAGCAGCTTACTTGGGATGATAGACTACGAGCAGTACTTC.

J is TRBJ2-3 and V is TRBV21-1; TRBD1, the D gene given by the table, was not confirmed from the DNA. TRBV21-1 is a pseudogene segment. The CDR3 runs to 15 residues. CDR3 nucleotides: TGTGCCAGCAGTAATGGACAGAGAGTACCTTATACGCAGTATTTT. It is translated as CASSNGQRVPYTQYF.